This entry lists 2 T cell receptor beta chains sequenced from one sample in a study of cytomegalovirus exposure and HLA in healthy donors. 13 Jbeta primers and 60 Vbeta primers were used for the PCR. TCRdb's copy holds only in-frame clones and misses some; the assay was immunoSEQ multiplex PCR. The data contain about 160,000 clones, 80% of them seen just once; the ten biggest clones take up around 4.5%. Source material: PBMCs. These receptors were taken from a man between 25 and 39 years old in good health and CMV-seronegative.

This sequence joins TRBV28 and TRBJ2-5, with 9 positions matching TRBD2. CDR1 and CDR2 from the germline V gene are MDHEN and SYDVKM. This CDR3 is built from 13 residues. Trimming took 5 bases from V and 4 from J; bases not matched to a gene: 2. The CDR3 DNA sequence: TGTGCCAGCAGTCTAGCGGGAACAGAGACCCAGTACTTC. Its translation: CASSLAGTETQYF. Complete variable domain (other parts from reference TRBV28 and TRBJ2-5): DVKVTQSSRYLVKRTGEKVFLECVQDMDHENMFWYRQDPGLGLRLIYFSYDVKMKEKGDIPEGYSVSREKKERFSLILESASTNQTSMYLCASSLAGTETQYFGPGTRLLVL.

This sequence joins TRBV27 and TRBJ1-1, with D hard to call. Germline lookup yields CDR1 MNHEY and CDR2 SMNVEV (reference sequence). Deletions cut 3 bases from V and 4 bases from J, with 9 bases between. The CDR3 is 13 residues long. CDR3 sequence: CASSFTAFTEAFF. The CDR3 DNA is TGTGCCAGCAGTTTTACTGCGTTCACTGAAGCTTTCTTT.